Many counts were recorded for the clone carrying this TCR beta chain. Its antigen remains unknown. These data belong to a study of regulatory T cells in long-lasting Graves disease. General observations from the study: TRBV28, TRBJ1-2 and TRBJ2-5 were segments that persistent disease favored.

The trim removed 3 bases at V and 0 bases at J, leaving 4 bases unmatched. The CDR3 is 17 residues long. Germline V lookup: CDR1 MDHEN, CDR2 SYDVKM. Time point given: persistent/refractory GD, antithyroid drugs over 5 years with positive TRAb. PBMC RNA served as the TCR library source. Sequencing libraries for TCR beta were prepared with iRepertoire HTBI primers and Arm-PCR of CDR3 regions. TCRdb called the multiplex PCR reads again in MiXCR, with one record for every CDR3 protein. The sample lists about 460,000 distinct CDR3 sequences, about 20% occurring once. This specimen was peripheral blood mononuclear cells (PBMCs), taken when the disease was refractory, from a patient treated with antithyroid drugs. This TCR derives from a female donor with Graves disease. This rearrangement joins TRBV28 to TRBJ2-2, with TRBD2 matching 10 bases. CDR3 amino acids: CASSLVAGGANTGELFF. Here the CDR3 DNA reads TGTGCCAGCAGTTTGGTAGCGGGAGGCGCGAACACCGGGGAGCTGTTTTTT.